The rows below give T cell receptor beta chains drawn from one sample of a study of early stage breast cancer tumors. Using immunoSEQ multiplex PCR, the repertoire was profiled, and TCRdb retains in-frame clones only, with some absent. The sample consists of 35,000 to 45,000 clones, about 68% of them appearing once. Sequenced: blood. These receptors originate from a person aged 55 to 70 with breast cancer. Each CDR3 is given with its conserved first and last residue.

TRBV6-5 CASGLQQGPSLRTF
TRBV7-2 CASSLEVSLYQPQHF
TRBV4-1 CASSQEGTVNSPLHF
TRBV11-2 CASSSLRGGRYEQYF
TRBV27 CASSGDVSYEQYF
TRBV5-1 CASNREGYNEQFF
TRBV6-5 CASSYSGRDYGYTF
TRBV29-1 CSVELGLGEFF
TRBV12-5 CASGATGGTGNTIYF
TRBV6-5 CASSRNRGTQYF
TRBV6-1 CASSEGWFREGTNYGYTF
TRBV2 CASSEGRETQYF
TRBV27 CASRSSGGFRGYTF
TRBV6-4 CASSDQGTDTQYF
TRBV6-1 CAGTSPNSYEQYF
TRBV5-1 CASSSDGSYGYTF
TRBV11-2 CASSLVGGETYEQYF
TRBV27 CASSQPPGVGNEQFF
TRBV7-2 CASSPGKLAGGSRTGELFF
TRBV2 CASKLATNTGELFF
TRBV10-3 CAAGGETQYF
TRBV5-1 CASSRGESQETQYF
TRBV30 CAWSRRGPNYGYTF
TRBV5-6 CASSLRGNQPQHF
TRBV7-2 CASSLGNQPQHF
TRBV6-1 CASSDRGTAYEQYF
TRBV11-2 CASNSDRPPGEQYF
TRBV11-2 CASSSTPRQGLEGYTF
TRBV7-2 CASAGAKTQYF
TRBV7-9 CASSPGQLPYEQYF
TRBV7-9 CASSLGVSYEQYF
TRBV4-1 CASSQGDRVSFF
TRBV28 CAAVGANVLTF
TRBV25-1 CASSWTSGGTDTQYF
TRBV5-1 CASSFDRLVDEQFF
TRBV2 CASSGRRRDTEAFF
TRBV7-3 CASGTGRSGANVLTF
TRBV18 CASSPTDGYTF
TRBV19 CASSIAGQGSQPQHF
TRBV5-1 CASSLSTVTYGYTF
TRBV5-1 CASSFHNLQGSYEQYF
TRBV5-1 CASSLRLTLAGGRNEQFF
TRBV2 CASRLAGVDTQYF
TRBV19 CASSSPGGATYEQYF
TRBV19 CASSIRVNTEAFF
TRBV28 CASSLQGGGETQYF
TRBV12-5 CASERDRGSGYTF
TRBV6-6 CASSYGTVYGYTF
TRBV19 CASSIGGGANVLTF
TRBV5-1 CASSLLPRRYEYEQYF
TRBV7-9 CASSRDRGGLLHYEQYF
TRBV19 CASSIVTGRRGYTF
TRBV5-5 CASSLVLLSSYEQYF
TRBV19 CASSISPAGGGYTF
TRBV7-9 CASSLGQGVTNEKLFF